One and the same sample provided the 30 T cell receptor beta chains below, sequenced in a study of blood T cell repertoires in COVID-19. Generated by immunoSEQ multiplex PCR, the TCRdb table keeps only in-frame clones and is missing some. The sample contains a few hundred thousand clones, more than 75% of which appear only once. The specimen was PBMCs or T cells enriched from blood (not recorded which). All receptors derive from a woman in her 30s who had recovered from COVID-19.

The chain has TRBV19 and TRBJ1-5; 10 nucleotides line up with TRBD1. V lost 6 bases and J lost 1; bases outside the gene matches: 12. This CDR3 contains 18 residues. Germline CDR1 LNHDA, CDR2 SQIVND (reference sequence). CDR3 nucleotides: TGTGCCAGTAGCTGGAGGGGGGACAGGGGCATGAGCAATCAGCCCCAGCATTTT. As protein: CASSWRGDRGMSNQPQHF.

This sequence joins TRBV6-5 and TRBJ1-1; possible D gene TRBD1, 6 bases. This CDR3 contains 14 residues. In germline, CDR1 is MNHEY, CDR2 SVGAGI. Deletions cut 10 bases from V and 0 bases from J, with 15 bases between. The CDR3: CATMTGSMNTEAFF. CDR3 in DNA: TGTGCCACCATGACAGGTTCCATGAACACTGAAGCTTTCTTT.

The chain carries TRBV7-9 and TRBJ2-7, with 9 nucleotides matching TRBD1. With 5 bases clipped from V and 2 bases from J, the junction kept 4 bases outside the gene matches. The CDR3 has 14 residues. The germline V gene encodes CDR1 SEHNR and CDR2 FQNEAQ (reference sequence). CDR3 nucleotides: TGTGCCAGCAGCGACAGGGGGTCCCCCTACGAGCAGTACTTC. It specifies CASSDRGSPYEQYF.

The rearrangement links TRBV20-1 to TRBJ1-6, with 7 bases lining up with TRBD1. The CDR3 has 15 amino acids. Trimming at V came to 3 bases and at J to 5 bases, leaving 7 bases not matched to a gene. Per the germline V gene, CDR1 is DFQATT and CDR2 is SNEGSKA (reference sequence). The CDR3 loop reads CSASVTGVDNSPLHF. CDR3 DNA: TGCAGTGCTAGTGTAACAGGGGTCGATAATTCACCCCTCCACTTT.

The V and J genes are TRBV5-6 and TRBJ1-4, with 10 positions matching TRBD1. The germline CDR1 and CDR2 sequences are SGHDT and YYEEEE. This CDR3 comprises 17 residues. With V trimmed by 3 bases and J by 5 bases, 10 bases remained unmatched. The chain's CDR3 is CASSSQTGGLRNEKLFF. CDR3 nucleotide sequence: TGTGCCAGCAGCTCCCAGACAGGGGGCCTTAGAAATGAAAAACTGTTTTTT.

The chain recombines TRBV5-6 with TRBJ2-7; D call uncertain. Between the trimmed V and J ends, which lost 2 bases and 4 bases, there was a span of 4 bases. The CDR3 runs 11 residues. Germline values: CDR1 SGHDT, CDR2 YYEEEE. CDR3 in amino acids: CASSFGYEQYF. In DNA form, the CDR3 reads TGTGCCAGCAGCTTCGGGTACGAGCAGTACTTC. The entire variable domain, with the rest obtained from reference TRBV5-6 and TRBJ2-7, is as follows: DAGVTQSPTHLIKTRGQQVTLRCSPKSGHDTVSWYQQALGQGPQFIFQYYEEEERQRGNFPDRFSGHQFPNYSSELNVNALLLGDSALYLCASSFGYEQYFGPGTRLTVT.

The rearrangement links TRBV14 to TRBJ2-1, with D possibly TRBD1 on 5 matching bases. The V gene lost 1 base and the J gene lost 9 bases, with 13 bases spanning the gap. This CDR3 has 14 amino acids. Germline-derived CDR1 and CDR2 are SGHDN and FVKESK. The CDR3 here is CASSQVKFRGEQFF. CDR3 DNA: TGTGCCAGCAGCCAAGTAAAGTTTAGGGGTGAGCAGTTCTTC.

The chain has TRBV5-1 and TRBJ2-1; the match to TRBD2 covers 8 bases. The junction had 14 bases not matched to a gene; V was cut back by 0 bases and J by 12 bases. Germline V CDR1 and CDR2: SGHRS, YFSETQ. The CDR3 totals 16 residues. The CDR3 here is CASSLDFREGSGGQFF. The CDR3 DNA reads as TGCGCCAGCAGCTTGGATTTTCGGGAGGGGTCGGGAGGGCAGTTCTTC. The full variable domain, rest sourced from reference TRBV5-1 and TRBJ2-1, is KAGVTQTPRYLIKTRGQQVTLSCSPISGHRSVSWYQQTPGQGLQFLFEYFSETQRNKGNFPGRFSGRQFSNSRSEMNVSTLELGDSALYLCASSLDFREGSGGQFFGPGTRLTVL.

The chain uses TRBV7-8 and TRBJ1-2; TRBD1 agrees at 9 bases. The CDR3 sequence is 15 residues long. V lost 5 bases, J lost 4 bases, and 8 bases stayed unmatched. Germline V gives CDR1 SGHVS, CDR2 FQNEAQ. The CDR3 region has the DNA TGTGCCAGCAGCCGAGAAACAGGGGGCACCTATGGCTACACCTTC. Its protein product is CASSRETGGTYGYTF.

The J gene is TRBJ1-2, the V gene TRBV21-1; TRBD1, as called in the table, went unchecked against the DNA. TRBV21-1 is a known pseudogene. The CDR3 has 16 residues. CDR3 loop: CASEPVYTGGGNGYTF. The CDR3 DNA reads TGTGCCAGCGAACCTGTCTATACAGGGGGCGGCAATGGCTACACCTTC.

This clone was counted only a few times. Other nucleotide sequences from this sample produce the same CDR3. The chain links TRBV27 to TRBJ2-7; D possibly corresponds to TRBD2 (5 bases). This CDR3 has 13 amino acids. The ends were cut back, 5 bases at V and 1 base at J, with 9 bases in the middle. CDR1 is MNHEY and CDR2 is SMNVEV in the germline V gene (reference sequence). CDR3 loop: CASSRTSSYEQYF. The CDR3 nucleotides are TGTGCCAGCAGTAGAACTAGTTCCTACGAGCAGTACTTC.

The rearrangement joins TRBV10-3 to TRBJ2-7; TRBD1 agrees at 10 bases. The CDR3 consists of 13 residues. With 10 bases clipped from V and 5 bases from J, the junction kept 8 bases outside the gene matches. Germline CDR1 and CDR2: ENHRY and SYGVKD. The CDR3 nucleotides read TGTGCCACAACGCGGGACAGGGGACACGAGCAGTACTTC. This sequence encodes CATTRDRGHEQYF.

The chain joins TRBV7-9 to TRBJ1-5; TRBD1 matches at 7 bases. Germline V gene sequence: CDR1 SEHNR, CDR2 FQNEAQ (reference sequence). There are 14 residues in the CDR3. J lost 11 bases, V lost 4 bases, and 11 bases had no gene match. The CDR3 protein is CASSSRDSPGAQHF. The DNA of the CDR3 is TGTGCCAGCAGCTCACGGGACAGCCCGGGAGCCCAGCATTTT.

The table lists this clone with a count of one. This sequence joins TRBV27 and TRBJ1-2, with D hard to call. The CDR3 consists of 15 residues. V was shortened by 5 bases and J by 0 bases, with 13 bases between the two germline ends. Germline V lookup: CDR1 MNHEY, CDR2 SMNVEV (reference sequence). This CDR3 reads CASSLNRVANYGYTF. CDR3 DNA: TGTGCCAGCAGTCTAAACAGAGTAGCTAACTATGGCTACACCTTC.

This clone was observed a single time. The V call is TRBV29-1, the J call TRBJ1-1; 8 bases agree with TRBD1. The CDR3 sequence is 14 residues long. The V and J ends lost 3 bases and 2 bases, in that order; junction bases with no gene match: 5. Germline assignment: CDR1 SQVTM and CDR2 ANQGSEA. The CDR3 DNA reads TGCAGCGTTGATTCGGACAGGGTCAACACTGAAGCTTTCTTT. Amino acids: CSVDSDRVNTEAFF.

The chain couples TRBV19 to TRBJ1-5; 8 bases are a match to TRBD1. The CDR3 has 15 residues. V shed 5 bases, J shed 7 bases, and the junction held 10 bases outside the gene matches. The V gene's germline CDR1 is LNHDA and CDR2 SQIVND (reference sequence). The CDR3 loop is CASSLTGQGGQPQHF. The DNA of the CDR3 is TGTGCCAGTAGTCTTACCGGACAGGGCGGCCAGCCCCAGCATTTT.

This chain connects TRBV28 to TRBJ1-5, with TRBD1 matching over 7 bases. Germline CDR1 MDHEN, CDR2 SYDVKM. The CDR3 totals 14 residues. V gave up 5 bases and J gave up 6 bases; unmatched junction bases: 7. The DNA of the CDR3 is TGTGCCAGCAGTCGTCAGGGGGACCTTCAGCCCCAGCATTTT. It specifies CASSRQGDLQPQHF.

The CDR3 spells CASRGSGDLEQFF. In DNA form, the CDR3 reads TGCGCCAGTAGAGGGAGCGGGGATCTTGAGCAGTTCTTC. The J gene is TRBJ2-1, the V gene TRBV5-1; TRBD2 aligns across 7 bases. The V and J ends lost 8 bases and 9 bases, in that order; junction bases with no gene match: 11. CDR3 length: 13 residues. Germline CDR1 is SGHRS and CDR2 is YFSETQ. Together with reference TRBV5-1 and TRBJ2-1, the CDR3 gives the full variable domain: KAGVTQTPRYLIKTRGQQVTLSCSPISGHRSVSWYQQTPGQGLQFLFEYFSETQRNKGNFPGRFSGRQFSNSRSEMNVSTLELGDSALYLCASRGSGDLEQFFGPGTRLTVL.

The chain carries TRBV14 and TRBJ2-7, with D possibly TRBD1 on 5 matching bases. Germline V gene lookup returns CDR1 SGHDN and CDR2 FVKESK. Trimming took 4 bases from V and 1 from J, leaving 11 bases between them. CDR3 length: 14 amino acids. The DNA of the CDR3 is TGTGCCAGCAGCCGGGGCGGCCTTTCCTACGAGCAGTACTTC. Translated: CASSRGGLSYEQYF.

The CDR3 region is CASSEVQYNEQFF. The CDR3 nucleotides are TGTGCCAGCAGTGAAGTACAGTACAATGAGCAGTTCTTC. This chain links TRBV2 with TRBJ2-1; D gene unclear. There are 13 residues in the CDR3. Germline-derived CDR1 and CDR2 are SNHLY and FYNNEI. V lost 1 base and J 4 bases, leaving 5 bases between the germline ends.

The chain recombines TRBV6-5 with TRBJ1-5; D not resolved. CDR1 and CDR2 (germline): MNHEY, SVGAGI. Trimming shortened V by 6 bases and J by 1 base, and 10 bases separated the two germline ends. This CDR3 is built from 14 residues. The CDR3 region is CASRGGLSNQPQHF. In nucleotides, the CDR3 is TGTGCCAGCAGGGGAGGTCTAAGCAATCAGCCCCAGCATTTT.

This clone was detected only once. CDR3 nucleotide sequence: TGTGCCAGCAGCTTAGGAGGGACAGGCTATAATTCACCCCTCCACTTT. Translating gives CASSLGGTGYNSPLHF. This chain joins TRBV7-2 and TRBJ1-6, with 8 bases identical to TRBD1. The germline gives CDR1 SGHTA, CDR2 FQGNSA. The CDR3 has 16 residues. Losses at the gene ends were 1 base for V and 3 bases for J; bases not matched to a gene: 2.

The V gene is TRBV7-6, the J gene TRBJ2-7, with 7 bases matching TRBD1. V gave up 5 bases and J gave up 3 bases; unmatched junction bases: 13. The CDR3 totals 16 residues. Germline V gene sequence: CDR1 SGHVS, CDR2 FNYEAQ. Here the CDR3 DNA reads TGTGCCAGCAGCACCAGGTCTGCGACAGGGAACTACGAGCAGTACTTC. It codes for CASSTRSATGNYEQYF.

This clone appeared a single time. The V gene is TRBV28, the J gene TRBJ1-5; 7 bases are a match to TRBD1. CDR1 is MDHEN and CDR2 is SYDVKM in the germline V gene. The CDR3 is made up of 15 amino acids. Germline trimming cut 4 bases from V and 9 bases from J; bases unmatched to any gene: 12. The CDR3 loop is CASSSGPRGPGPQHF. The CDR3 DNA reads TGTGCCAGCAGTTCCGGCCCGAGGGGGCCGGGGCCCCAGCATTTT.

This chain joins TRBV28 and TRBJ2-6, with D possibly being TRBD1 (5 bases). The CDR3 is 17 amino acids. Trimming took off 2 bases at V and 1 base at J, with 12 bases between the two ends. CDR1 and CDR2 (germline): MDHEN, SYDVKM. DNA for the CDR3: TGTGCCAGCAGTTTAGATGACAGTAGGTCTGGGGCCAACGTCCTGACTTTC. Translating it yields CASSLDDSRSGANVLTF.

V and J are TRBV3-1 (or the pseudogene TRBV3-2) and TRBJ1-2; 7 bases fit TRBD1. With V trimmed by 1 base and J by 6 bases, 5 bases remained unmatched. The CDR3 contains 14 residues. Germline V lookup: CDR1 LGHDT, CDR2 YNNKEL (reference sequence). CDR3 in amino acids: CASSQVAGGHGYTF. The CDR3 nucleotides are TGTGCCAGCAGCCAAGTTGCAGGGGGTCATGGCTACACCTTC.

J is TRBJ2-2 and V is TRBV9, with 14 bases lining up with TRBD2. V dropped 5 bases and J dropped 2; count of bases not matched to a gene: 8. Germline V lookup: CDR1 SGDLS, CDR2 YYNGEE. The CDR3 is 18 residues long. The CDR3 DNA sequence: TGTGCCAGCAGGGGACTAGCGGGGGACGTCAAAAACACCGGGGAGCTGTTTTTT. It encodes CASRGLAGDVKNTGELFF.

As to this clone: Sequence at one end of the junction differs from germline and may be a read error. V is TRBV28 and J is TRBJ2-7; 16 nucleotides align to TRBD2. This CDR3 region has 14 residues. Per germline, CDR1 MDHEN and CDR2 SYDVKM. CDR3 bases: TGTGCCAGCAGTTTATTGGGACTAGCGGGGGGGCCTGCGTTC. Amino acid sequence: CASSLLGLAGGPAF.

The chain carries TRBV27 and TRBJ2-3, with TRBD2 identical over 10 bases. Germline V gives CDR1 MNHEY, CDR2 SMNVEV (reference sequence). The CDR3 consists of 14 residues. V lost 7 bases to trimming and J lost 2 bases; unmatched junction nucleotides: 3. The CDR3 is CASKRGGHTDTQYF. The CDR3 bases are TGTGCCAGCAAGCGGGGGGGCCACACAGATACGCAGTATTTT.

In this sample, this clone turned up a few times. This chain uses TRBV5-8 with TRBJ1-5; tentative D call: TRBD1 (5 bases). Germline V gene data show CDR1 as SGHTS and CDR2 as YDEGEE. This CDR3 spans 15 amino acids. V lost 4 bases and J 4 bases, leaving 15 bases between the germline ends. CDR3 amino acids: CASSGGTMGNQPQHF. CDR3 DNA sequence: TGTGCCAGCAGCGGCGGGACGATGGGGAATCAGCCCCAGCATTTT.